The following is a T cell receptor beta chain sequence with its context. Antigen: not known. V was trimmed by 0 bases and J by 0 bases, leaving 10 bases between them. Germline assignment: CDR1 SGDLS and CDR2 YYNGEE. The CDR3 loop spans 15 amino acids. Sequencing used immunoSEQ multiplex PCR; TCRdb keeps in-frame clones, though not all of them. The table lists about 140,000 clones, roughly 93% of them singletons, with approximately 0.96% in the top ten. The data derive from a study of T cell responses to AZD1222 COVID-19 vaccine. Study results and caveats: Targeting of unmutated variant regions was reportedly seen in nearly half of spike-specific TCRs. Sampling captured repertoires only after the peak T cell response. Spike-wide vaccine-associated CD4 TCRs dominated at 160-218 and 743-854.

The V and J genes are TRBV9 and TRBJ2-7; unclear D gene. Sequencing was performed on peripheral blood, taken on day 0 of MenACWY control vaccination. The clonotype originates from an adult in good health. CDR3 nucleotides: TGTGCCAGCAGCGTAGGTGGGTGGGGCTCCTACGAGCAGTACTTC. It is translated as CASSVGGWGSYEQYF.